This is a list of T cell receptor beta chains from one sample in a study of shared clonotypes between healthy human individuals. The table came from immunoSEQ multiplex PCR; TCRdb's copy has only in-frame clones and leaves some out. The table lists 2.3 million or so clones, over 90% of them singletons. The specimen was naive CD4+ T cells from PBMCs. These receptors were obtained from a man between 18 and 35 years old in good health. Some clones in this sample may be carry-over from other donors' samples. Both conserved end residues are trimmed from each CDR3.

TRBV2	TRBJ1-5	13	ASRGEAISNQPQH
TRBV6-6	TRBJ1-1	13	ASSGTGRANTEAF
TRBV19	TRBJ1-2	11	ASSPTGQGLYT
TRBV15	TRBJ2-7	13	ATSVGTSGSYEQY
TRBV5-1	TRBJ2-1	13	ASSPQGAHYNEQF
TRBV7-2	TRBJ1-4	12	ASRRGSANEKLF
TRBV11-1	TRBJ1-1	14	ASSLVPGVGNTEAF
TRBV2	TRBJ2-5	10	ARATLGETQY
TRBV7-9	TRBJ2-3	9	VSGTARTQY
TRBV5-1	TRBJ2-7	13	ASSSLTSGRDEQY
TRBV7-3	TRBJ2-2	12	ASSFTPGAGELF
TRBV13	TRBJ2-7	10	ASSLGGAGPE
TRBV19	TRBJ2-1	12	ASGWTQRDNEQF
TRBV7-8	TRBJ1-1	12	ASSRDREYTEAF
TRBV11-2	TRBJ1-1	12	ASSLRVLGTEAF
TRBV5-1	TRBJ1-2	12	ASSRGEANYGYT
TRBV30	TRBJ2-1	12	AWRPPTPYNEQF
TRBV27	TRBJ2-1	13	ASSFMGLRVGEQF
TRBV6-1	TRBJ2-7	11	ASSEGEVYEQY
TRBV5-1	TRBJ2-6	12	ASSELSGANVLT
TRBV28	TRBJ1-2	13	ASSLYFRDERGYT
TRBV10-3	TRBJ2-3	12	AISELGSTDTQY
TRBV7-9	TRBJ2-6	12	ASSESSGANVLT
TRBV6-5	TRBJ1-5	10	ASGDSNQPQH
TRBV29-1	TRBJ2-1	13	SVEASGSSYNEQF
TRBV5-1	TRBJ2-5	15	ASSWGTSGRARETQY
TRBV5-1	TRBJ2-3	14	ASSLGQGAVTDTQY
TRBV5-1	TRBJ2-3	12	ASSLATSGDTQY
TRBV18	TRBJ2-3	14	ASSPRTSGSADTQY
TRBV4-1	TRBJ1-2	14	ASSLDRGRQDYGYT
TRBV16	TRBJ1-1	16	ASSQSGLLPSRNTEAF
TRBV27	TRBJ1-1	14	ASRTIRGTMNTEAF
TRBV2	TRBJ2-7	12	ASSEGSGIVEQY
TRBV25-1	TRBJ2-1	13	ASSVNSGSKNEQF